This T cell receptor (beta chain) was identified during a study of cytotoxic CD8 clonotypes in ibrutinib-treated CLL. Study at large: Response sampling occurred after a median 12 months of treatment (range 6 to 36). Productive templates averaged approximately 260,000 per sample, and productive rearrangements 94,082. Study outcomes and limitations: Clonality increased at ibrutinib response and stayed stable in sustained remission. At progression, however, it fell back toward baseline.

This clone appeared a few times. Its antigen remains unknown. Depth targeted 1 in 200,000 to 1 in 1 million T cells, averaging approximately 9.3x coverage per clonotype. Profiling relied on immunoSEQ multiplex PCR, and the TCRdb table lists in-frame clones only, not all of them. The repertoire includes 150,000 to 250,000 clones, over 55% of them detected once, and under 15% sits in the top ten. The CDR3 extends over 16 amino acids. Germline V gene sequence: CDR1 LGHNA, CDR2 YSLEER. Trimming left V 0 bases short and J 6 bases short, with 15 bases between. This receptor was obtained from a human donor with chronic lymphocytic leukemia. Sequenced material: PBMCs, taken after 24 months of ibrutinib treatment. The chain carries TRBV4-3 and TRBJ1-5, with no clear D. Here the CDR3 reads CASSQDLVWERQPQHF. The CDR3 nucleotides read TGCGCCAGCAGCCAAGATTTGGTGTGGGAGCGTCAGCCCCAGCATTTT.